These 10 T cell receptor beta chains originate from one sample sequenced in a study of human T cells and chemical hapten exposure. Regarding time point: patch test 2, 6 weeks after DPC sensitization. Treatment in this sample: therapeutic diphenylcyclopropenone sensitization with weekly scalp DPC. MiXCR, run by TCRdb on the RACE reads, gives a single entry per CDR3 protein. Seen here are a few hundred thousand distinct CDR3 sequences, about 6% observed once, and the top ten hold around 6.1%. This sample comprised whole blood, obtained in connection with sensitization to the hapten diphenylcyclopropenone (DPC). The receptor source for this set is a young woman with alopecia areata. Some clones in this sample may be carry-over from other donors' samples.

The J gene is TRBJ1-5, the V gene TRBV24-1, with D possibly matching TRBD1 (5 bases). The CDR3 runs to 13 residues. The V gene lost 6 bases and the J gene lost 6 bases, with 11 bases spanning the gap. The germline gives CDR1 KGHDR, CDR2 SFDVKD. The CDR3 coding sequence is TGTGCCACCAGTTCAGGGCCCACTCAGCCCCAGCATTTT. Its translation: CATSSGPTQPQHF.

Ten or more counts support this clonotype. V gene TRBV2 combines with J gene TRBJ1-6; no firm D call. The germline V and J ends were trimmed by 5 bases and 5 bases, with 19 bases remaining between them. Per the germline V gene, CDR1 is SNHLY and CDR2 is FYNNEI. This CDR3 has 17 residues. The CDR3 DNA reads TGTGCCAGCAGTCCCAAAGATGTGGTGACTAATAATTCACCCCTCCACTTT. Translation: CASSPKDVVTNNSPLHF.

This clonotype was seen a handful of times. This sequence joins TRBV2 and TRBJ1-5, with D possibly matching TRBD1 (5 bases). Per the germline V gene, CDR1 is SNHLY and CDR2 is FYNNEI. Trimming removed 3 bases at V and 0 bases at J, with 18 bases between. The CDR3 consists of 18 residues. CDR3 DNA sequence: TGTGCCAGCAGTGATTTTCAGGGAGGTGGATATAGCAATCAGCCCCAGCATTTT. It encodes CASSDFQGGGYSNQPQHF.

This clonotype occurred many times. The chain is built from TRBV7-2 and TRBJ1-1; D might be TRBD1 (5 bases). This CDR3 has 15 residues. Germline-derived CDR1 and CDR2 are SGHTA and FQGNSA. Trimming shortened V by 5 bases and J by 1 base, and 14 bases separated the two germline ends. The CDR3 DNA follows: TGTGCCAGCAGCCCAGAGGGGCAAAGGAACACTGAAGCTTTCTTT. Its protein product is CASSPEGQRNTEAFF.

This clonotype was picked up a small number of times. The chain links TRBV20-1 to TRBJ1-3, with TRBD1 matching over 7 bases. CDR3 length equals 14 residues. V shed 6 bases and J 0 bases; nucleotides not matched to a gene: 5. Looked up from germline, CDR1 is DFQATT and CDR2 is SNEGSKA (reference sequence). The CDR3 DNA reads as TGCAGTGCAACCGACAGGGACTCTGGAAACACCATATATTTT. As protein: CSATDRDSGNTIYF.

There are a few counts of this clonotype. The chain links TRBV12-3 or TRBV12-4 to TRBJ2-4; 12 positions agree with TRBD2. CDR3 length: 16 residues. J was trimmed by 1 base and V by 5 bases; bases with no gene match: 3. CDR3 bases: TGTGCCAGCAGTCCAGGACTAGCGGGGGCCAAAAACATTCAGTACTTC. Encoded protein: CASSPGLAGAKNIQYF.

This clonotype was observed a few times. V is TRBV5-4 and J is TRBJ1-4, with a tentative D call TRBD1 (6 bases). The germline V and J ends were trimmed by 0 bases and 2 bases, with 8 bases remaining between them. The V gene's germline CDR1 is SGHNT and CDR2 YYREEE (reference sequence). The CDR3 sequence is 15 residues long. CDR3 DNA sequence: TGTGCCAGCAGCTTGGGTACAGGGACTAATGAAAAACTGTTTTTT. Protein product: CASSLGTGTNEKLFF.

This clonotype was observed many times. The chain joins TRBV27 to TRBJ2-3; D may correspond to TRBD1 or TRBD2 (5 bases each). V lost 3 bases to trimming and J lost 14 bases, with 21 bases between them. The CDR3 length is 14 residues. The germline V gene has CDR1 MNHEY and CDR2 SMNVEV (reference sequence). CDR3 loop: CASSLSMGPPQWYF. The DNA of the CDR3 is TGTGCCAGCAGTTTGTCTATGGGACCCCCCCAGTGGTATTTT.

This clonotype appeared a few times. The rearrangement uses TRBV6-5 and TRBJ2-5; D gene ambiguous. The CDR3 consists of 15 residues. Trimming removed 4 bases at V and 3 bases at J, with 15 bases between. Germline V lookup: CDR1 MNHEY, CDR2 SVGAGI. The CDR3 sequence is CASSSLKTTKETQYF. Written as DNA, the CDR3 is TGTGCCAGCAGTTCCCTCAAGACCACAAAAGAGACCCAGTACTTC.

In its sample, this clonotype was seen many times. This chain uses TRBV6-2 or TRBV6-3 with TRBJ1-2; 7 nucleotides line up with TRBD1. CDR1 is MNHEY and CDR2 is SVGEGT in the germline V gene. The length of the CDR3 is 14 residues. Losses at the gene ends were 7 bases for V and 9 bases for J; bases not matched to a gene: 14. CDR3 protein: CASNYALTGLSYTF. Written as DNA, the CDR3 is TGTGCCAGCAACTACGCCCTGACAGGGTTAAGCTACACCTTC.